Listed here are 23 T cell receptor beta chains from one sample, sequenced in a study of T-cell memory formation after mild COVID-19. One entry per CDR3 protein, called by TCRdb with MiXCR from the 5' RACE reads. The sample has 85,000 to 120,000 distinct CDR3 sequences; more than 15% are singletons. The specimen was PBMCs or a T cell subset sorted from them (not recorded which). The receptor set was obtained from an adult woman who had mild COVID-19 (a few samples of this study predate the infection). Cell type and time point are not known.

The chain is built from TRBV9 and TRBJ2-7; 7 bases are a match to TRBD1. Germline-derived CDR1 and CDR2 are SGDLS and YYNGEE. J was trimmed by 0 bases and V by 3 bases; bases with no gene match: 6. The length of the CDR3 is 15 residues. CDR3 nucleotide sequence: TGTGCCAGCAGCGCAACCGGGACAGACTCCTACGAGCAGTACTTC. Translation: CASSATGTDSYEQYF.

This clonotype was seen more than once but under ten times. The chain links TRBV9 to TRBJ2-7, with D possibly being TRBD2 (6 bases). V was pared by 0 bases and J by 4 bases, with 17 bases between. The CDR3 is made up of 16 amino acids. The germline gives CDR1 SGDLS, CDR2 YYNGEE. The CDR3 loop reads CASSVGWLAQPYEQYF. The CDR3 bases are TGTGCCAGCAGCGTAGGGTGGCTAGCGCAACCTTACGAGCAGTACTTC.

J is TRBJ1-1 and V is TRBV12-3 or TRBV12-4, with TRBD1 identical over 8 bases. This CDR3 has 15 residues. The ends lost 4 bases at V and 1 base at J; junction bases unmatched: 5. Here the CDR3 DNA reads TGTGCCAGCAGTTCCACAGGGGGGAGGAACACTGAAGCTTTCTTT. Amino acids: CASSSTGGRNTEAFF.

The chain couples TRBV6-2 or TRBV6-3 to TRBJ2-7, with D unresolved. Trimming cost V 7 bases and J 7 bases, with 23 bases left between them. CDR3 length equals 15 residues. Germline CDR1 reads MNHEY; CDR2 reads SVGEGT. CDR3 bases: TGTGCCAGCACTGACGCATGGCTCCCCCCCATTGAGCAGTACTTC. Translating it yields CASTDAWLPPIEQYF.

This clonotype appeared many times. This chain uses TRBV6-6 with TRBJ1-1; D might be TRBD1 (5 bases). This CDR3 has 13 residues. The ends were cut back, 6 bases at V and 1 base at J, with 9 bases in the middle. CDR1 and CDR2 (germline): MNHNY, SVGAGI (reference sequence). The chain's CDR3 is CASSDGQNTEAFF. Here the CDR3 DNA reads TGTGCCAGCAGCGACGGACAGAACACTGAAGCTTTCTTT.

The sample holds a few counts of this clonotype. This chain uses TRBV9 with TRBJ2-3; 11 bases line up with TRBD2. V was clipped by 6 bases and J by 1 base; unmatched bases: 10. Germline V CDR1 and CDR2: SGDLS, YYNGEE. The CDR3 runs to 17 residues. CDR3 nucleotide sequence: TGTGCCAGCACCCCGACTAGCGGGGCCTGGGGCACAGATACGCAGTATTTT. It translates to CASTPTSGAWGTDTQYF. The complete variable domain, with remaining parts taken from reference TRBV9 and TRBJ2-3, reads DSGVTQTPKHLITATGQRVTLRCSPRSGDLSVYWYQQSLDQGLQFLIQYYNGEERAKGNILERFSAQQFPDLHSELNLSSLELGDSALYFCASTPTSGAWGTDTQYFGPGTRLTVL.

The rearrangement uses TRBV6-5 and TRBJ2-1; 7 nucleotides align to TRBD1. V lost 2 bases to trimming and J lost 2 bases; unmatched junction nucleotides: 6. Germline CDR1 reads MNHEY; CDR2 reads SVGAGI. The CDR3 loop spans 16 amino acids. CDR3 sequence reads: CASSYSTTGAYNEQFF. CDR3 sequence (DNA): TGTGCCAGCAGTTACAGTACCACAGGGGCCTACAATGAGCAGTTCTTC.

This clonotype was seen many times. This chain links TRBV4-3 with TRBJ2-7, with TRBD2 matching over 7 bases. The junction had 8 bases not matched to a gene; V was cut back by 3 bases and J by 0 bases. The CDR3 has 16 amino acids. Germline CDR1 and CDR2: LGHNA and YSLEER. CDR3 in amino acids: CASSQGIAGLSYEQYF. CDR3 sequence (DNA): TGCGCCAGCAGCCAGGGGATAGCGGGCCTCTCCTACGAGCAGTACTTC.

This chain joins TRBV11-1 and TRBJ2-5, with D perhaps TRBD1 or TRBD2 (5 bases each). Trimming cost V 0 bases and J 5 bases, with 13 bases left between them. Germline CDR1 reads SGHAT; CDR2 reads FQDESV (reference sequence). This CDR3 has 15 amino acids. The CDR3 nucleotides read TGTGCCAGCAGCTTAGCAGCGTGGGGGTTGGAGACCCAGTACTTC. It is translated as CASSLAAWGLETQYF.

V gene TRBV4-1 combines with J gene TRBJ1-4; D call uncertain. The CDR3 has 16 residues. V was clipped by 2 bases and J by 7 bases, with 17 bases between them. The germline V gene has CDR1 MGHRA and CDR2 YSYEKL. The CDR3 loop is CASSQTPGPEGEKLFF. The CDR3 bases are TGCGCCAGCAGCCAAACGCCGGGCCCCGAAGGTGAAAAACTGTTTTTT.

The genes are TRBV5-1 and TRBJ2-1; D is undetermined. Germline loops: CDR1 SGHRS, CDR2 YFSETQ. This CDR3 comprises 13 residues. Trimming removed 2 bases from V and 9 bases from J, with 12 bases in between. The CDR3 is CASSFALEGEQFF. The DNA of the CDR3 is TGCGCCAGCAGCTTCGCCCTAGAAGGTGAGCAGTTCTTC.

The chain joins TRBV9 to TRBJ2-5; 7 positions agree with TRBD1. The CDR3 contains 16 residues. The germline CDR1 and CDR2 sequences are SGDLS and YYNGEE. The ends lost 3 bases at V and 7 bases at J; junction bases unmatched: 15. In DNA, the CDR3 is TGTGCCAGCAGCGGACCCGGGTTGGGGGCAGGGGGGACCCAGTACTTC. This sequence encodes CASSGPGLGAGGTQYF.

The chain has TRBV7-8 and TRBJ1-4; D gene ambiguous. CDR1 is SGHVS, CDR2 FQNEAQ, per germline. Trimming took 2 bases from V and 8 from J, leaving 6 bases between them. The length of the CDR3 is 12 residues. CDR3 protein: CASSLPREKLFF. CDR3 bases: TGTGCCAGCAGCTTACCGCGGGAAAAACTGTTTTTT.

The chain couples TRBV20-1 to TRBJ1-1; 7 bases map to TRBD1. The ends lost 5 bases at V and 3 bases at J; junction bases unmatched: 6. The CDR3 runs 13 residues. Germline V gives CDR1 DFQATT, CDR2 SNEGSKA (reference sequence). The CDR3, as DNA: TGCAGTGCTCATAGGGGGCATTACACTGAAGCTTTCTTT. This translates into CSAHRGHYTEAFF.

The CDR3: CASSLTIREQETQYF. The DNA of the CDR3 is TGTGCCAGCAGCTTAACCATCCGGGAACAAGAGACCCAGTACTTC. The chain carries TRBV7-9 and TRBJ2-5; TRBD2 might be the D (5 bases). Germline V lookup: CDR1 SEHNR, CDR2 FQNEAQ (reference sequence). V shed 2 bases and J shed 2 bases, with 12 bases lying between them. The CDR3 spans 15 residues.

This clonotype showed up just a few times. The chain joins TRBV7-2 to TRBJ1-1; D not resolved. The germline V gene has CDR1 SGHTA and CDR2 FQGNSA. The CDR3 covers 14 residues. The V end lost 1 base, the J end lost 11 bases, and 17 bases lay between the germline ends. As DNA, the CDR3 is TGTGCCAGCAGCTTAGAAGCGGGAGGCCGGTGGGCTTTCTTT. This encodes CASSLEAGGRWAFF. Full variable domain (missing parts from reference TRBV7-2 and TRBJ1-1): GAGVSQSPSNKVTEKGKDVELRCDPISGHTALYWYRQSLGQGLEFLIYFQGNSAPDKSGLPSDRFSAERTGGSVSTLTIQRTQQEDSAVYLCASSLEAGGRWAFFGQGTRLTVV.

A few counts support this clonotype. J is TRBJ1-5 and V is TRBV12-3 or TRBV12-4; D is uncertain. The ends were cut back, 7 bases at V and 1 base at J, with 8 bases in the middle. This CDR3 has 13 residues. In nucleotides, the CDR3 is TGTGCCAGCACCTCGGGGAGCAATCAGCCCCAGCATTTT. It specifies CASTSGSNQPQHF.

The rearrangement joins TRBV9 to TRBJ2-3; TRBD1 matches 7 bases. The CDR3 length is 16 residues. Germline lookup yields CDR1 SGDLS and CDR2 YYNGEE. Trimming at V came to 4 bases and at J to 2 bases, leaving 10 bases not matched to a gene. CDR3 protein: CASSSTTGPNTDTQYF. Here the CDR3 DNA reads TGTGCCAGCAGCTCTACGACAGGGCCAAACACAGATACGCAGTATTTT.

This rearrangement joins TRBV6-5 to TRBJ1-1; a possible D gene is TRBD1 (5 bases). Trimming cost V 2 bases and J 11 bases, with 9 bases left between them. This CDR3 region has 11 residues. Per germline, CDR1 MNHEY and CDR2 SVGAGI. This chain's CDR3 is CASSYGGLAFF. Written as DNA, the CDR3 is TGTGCCAGCAGTTACGGGGGACTCGCTTTCTTT.

The chain has TRBV20-1 and TRBJ1-4, with unresolved D. CDR1 and CDR2 from the germline V gene are DFQATT and SNEGSKA (reference sequence). The CDR3 spans 14 residues. Trimming removed 0 bases at V and 8 bases at J, with 13 bases between. The CDR3 loop is CSARDRDGVEKLFF. The CDR3 DNA reads TGCAGTGCTAGAGATAGAGACGGAGTGGAAAAACTGTTTTTT.

This clonotype has just a few counts. CDR3 in DNA: TGTGCCAGCAGCTTGACTAGCAATGGTAAGAATGAGCAGTTCTTC. Its protein is CASSLTSNGKNEQFF. This chain links TRBV5-4 with TRBJ2-1, with D tentatively TRBD2 (6 bases). Trimming left V 1 base short and J 7 bases short, with 15 bases between. Germline V gene data show CDR1 as SGHNT and CDR2 as YYREEE (reference sequence). The CDR3 is 15 amino acids.

This rearrangement joins TRBV7-3 to TRBJ1-1; 7 bases agree with TRBD1. Germline CDR1 reads SGHTA; CDR2 reads FQGTGA. The CDR3 is 12 amino acids. The V segment lost 5 bases and the J segment 9 bases; nucleotides outside the gene matches: 6. The CDR3 sequence is CASSLLTGQAFF. The CDR3 nucleotides read TGTGCCAGCAGCCTCTTGACAGGGCAAGCTTTCTTT.

V gene TRBV7-9 combines with J gene TRBJ2-6; the match to TRBD2 covers 15 bases. The germline V gene encodes CDR1 SEHNR and CDR2 FQNEAQ (reference sequence). The trim removed 4 bases at V and 3 bases at J, leaving 13 bases unmatched. The CDR3 has 21 amino acids. CDR3 loop: CASSSQFGLAGGGVGANVLTF. The CDR3 nucleotides read TGTGCCAGCAGCTCCCAATTCGGACTAGCGGGAGGGGGCGTTGGGGCCAACGTCCTGACTTTC.